The source of this T cell receptor beta chain is a study of OX40 agonist ivuxolimab in advanced cancers. Across the whole study: The dose-escalation group included hepatocellular carcinoma, melanoma, renal cell carcinoma and head and neck cancer.

Notes on the study in general: Normalized expansion of T-cell clones was also low for some nonresponders.

As regards this clone: Antigen: not known.

Germline V gene lookup returns CDR1 MNHEY and CDR2 SVGAGI. The CDR3 is made up of 16 amino acids. The V and J ends lost 4 bases and 2 bases respectively, with 15 bases between them. No patient had autoimmune disease or received systemic immunosuppression. TCRdb's table, derived via immunoSEQ multiplex PCR, lists solely in-frame clones and lacks some. The sample lists approximately 100,000 clones, around 90% occurring once. The TCR sequence derives from an adult with an advanced solid tumor such as melanoma, head and neck, liver or kidney cancer. This chain joins TRBV6-5 and TRBJ1-5; D remains ambiguous. The sequencing here drew on CD4+ or CD8+ T cells sorted from blood, taken in a trial of the OX40 agonist ivuxolimab. CDR3 amino acids: CASSLSTPSGNQPQHF. DNA for the CDR3: TGTGCCAGCAGTTTGTCGACTCCTTCAGGCAATCAGCCCCAGCATTTT.